This TCR beta chain was observed in a study of cytomegalovirus exposure and HLA in healthy donors. 60 Vbeta and 13 Jbeta primers were used in PCR. The assay was immunoSEQ multiplex PCR, and TCRdb's table has in-frame clones only and misses some. The sample holds 150,000 to 200,000 clones, 80% to 90% seen once. The study, taken as a whole, reports: Exclusion applied to some V segments, including TRBV6-2 and TRBV6-3, as they were indistinguishable. In terms of immune exposure information, only CMV serostatus was available. For most TCR sequences rarity was the rule, although some public TCRs occurred in many donors.

Germline-derived CDR1 and CDR2 are SGHTA and FQGTGA. The CDR3 is 13 amino acids. The V and J ends lost 5 bases and 6 bases, in that order; junction bases with no gene match: 6. On this clone: What it binds is unknown.

The TCR comes from a man in his late teens or twenties in good health and CMV-seropositive. Material: PBMCs. V is TRBV7-3 and J is TRBJ2-7; 8 bases agree with TRBD1. The CDR3 loop is CASSQDRDREQYF. The DNA of the CDR3 is TGTGCCAGCAGCCAGGACAGGGATCGCGAGCAGTACTTC.